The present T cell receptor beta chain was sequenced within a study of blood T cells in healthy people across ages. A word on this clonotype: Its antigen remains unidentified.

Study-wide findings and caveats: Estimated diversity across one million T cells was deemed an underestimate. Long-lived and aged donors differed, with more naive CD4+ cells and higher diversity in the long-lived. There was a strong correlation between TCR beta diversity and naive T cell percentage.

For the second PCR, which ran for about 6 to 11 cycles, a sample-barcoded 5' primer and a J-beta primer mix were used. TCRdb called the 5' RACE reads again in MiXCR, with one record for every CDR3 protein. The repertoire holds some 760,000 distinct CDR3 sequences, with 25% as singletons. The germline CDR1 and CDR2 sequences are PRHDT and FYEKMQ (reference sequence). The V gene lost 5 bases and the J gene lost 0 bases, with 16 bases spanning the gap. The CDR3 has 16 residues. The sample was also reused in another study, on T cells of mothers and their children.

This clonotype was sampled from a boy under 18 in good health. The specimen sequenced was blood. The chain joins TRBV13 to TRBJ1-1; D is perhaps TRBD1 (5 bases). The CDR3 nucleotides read TGTGCCAGCAGCCAGAGACAGAAACTAATGAACACTGAAGCTTTCTTT. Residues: CASSQRQKLMNTEAFF. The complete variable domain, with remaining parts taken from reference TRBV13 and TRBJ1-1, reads AAGVIQSPRHLIKEKRETATLKCYPIPRHDTVYWYQQGPGQDPQFLISFYEKMQSDKGSIPDRFSAQQFSDYHSELNMSSLELGDSALYFCASSQRQKLMNTEAFFGQGTRLTVV.